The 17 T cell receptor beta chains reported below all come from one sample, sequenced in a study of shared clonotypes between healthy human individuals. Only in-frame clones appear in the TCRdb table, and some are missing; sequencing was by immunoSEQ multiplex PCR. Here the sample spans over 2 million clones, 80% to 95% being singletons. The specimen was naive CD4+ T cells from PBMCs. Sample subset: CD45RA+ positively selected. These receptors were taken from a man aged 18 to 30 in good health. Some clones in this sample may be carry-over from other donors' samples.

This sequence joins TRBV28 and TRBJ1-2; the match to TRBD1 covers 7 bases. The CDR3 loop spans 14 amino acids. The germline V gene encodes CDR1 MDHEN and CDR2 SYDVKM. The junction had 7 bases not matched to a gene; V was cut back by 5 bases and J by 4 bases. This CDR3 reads CASSLMTGFYGYTF. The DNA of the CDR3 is TGTGCCAGCAGTCTTATGACAGGGTTCTATGGCTACACCTTC.

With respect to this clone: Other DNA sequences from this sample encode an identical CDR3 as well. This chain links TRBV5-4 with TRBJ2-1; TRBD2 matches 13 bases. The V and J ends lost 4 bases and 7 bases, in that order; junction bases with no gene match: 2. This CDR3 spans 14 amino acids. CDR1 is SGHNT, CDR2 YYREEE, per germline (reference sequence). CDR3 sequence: CASSPGLAGNEQFF. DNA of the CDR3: TGTGCCAGCAGCCCGGGACTAGCGGGAAATGAGCAGTTCTTC.

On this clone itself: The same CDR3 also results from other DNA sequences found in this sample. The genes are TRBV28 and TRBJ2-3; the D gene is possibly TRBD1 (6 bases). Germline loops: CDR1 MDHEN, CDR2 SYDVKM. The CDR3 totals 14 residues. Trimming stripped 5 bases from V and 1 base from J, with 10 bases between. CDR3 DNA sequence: TGTGCCAGCAGTCTAGGGGGAGGCACAGATACGCAGTATTTT. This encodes CASSLGGGTDTQYF.

CDR3 nucleotides: TGTGCCAGTAGACCCAGTGGGACAGGGAAGGAGACCCAGTACTTC. This encodes CASRPSGTGKETQYF. V usage is TRBV14 and J usage is TRBJ2-5; the match to TRBD1 covers 9 bases. CDR1 and CDR2 (germline): SGHDN, FVKESK. V was clipped by 9 bases and J by 5 bases; unmatched bases: 13. The CDR3 spans 15 residues.

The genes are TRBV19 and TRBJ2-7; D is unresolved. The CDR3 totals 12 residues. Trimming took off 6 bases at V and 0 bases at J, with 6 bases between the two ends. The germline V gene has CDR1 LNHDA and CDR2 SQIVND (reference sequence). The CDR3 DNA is TGTGCCAGTAGCGGCTACTCCTACGAGCAGTACTTC. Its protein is CASSGYSYEQYF.

The CDR3 is CASSLAYAQETQYF. The CDR3 bases are TGCGCCAGCAGCTTGGCCTACGCCCAAGAGACCCAGTACTTC. The rearrangement joins TRBV5-1 to TRBJ2-5; D is undetermined. The V gene lost 0 bases and the J gene lost 1 base, with 7 bases spanning the gap. CDR1 and CDR2 (germline): SGHRS, YFSETQ. The CDR3 covers 14 residues.

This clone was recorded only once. CDR3 in amino acids: CASSIVRGNYGYTF. The CDR3 nucleotides are TGTGCCAGTAGTATTGTCAGGGGGAACTATGGCTACACCTTC. The chain carries TRBV19 and TRBJ1-2, with 7 bases matching TRBD1. The CDR3 loop spans 14 amino acids. Trimming removed 3 bases from V and 2 bases from J; junction bases left unmatched: 3. The V gene's germline CDR1 is LNHDA and CDR2 SQIVND (reference sequence).

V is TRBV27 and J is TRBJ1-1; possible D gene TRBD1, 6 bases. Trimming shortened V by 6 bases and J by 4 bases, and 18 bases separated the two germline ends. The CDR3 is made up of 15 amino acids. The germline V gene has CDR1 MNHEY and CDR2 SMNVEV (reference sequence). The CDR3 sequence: CASRITGSRGTEAFF. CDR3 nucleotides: TGTGCCAGCAGGATAACAGGGTCTAGGGGCACTGAAGCTTTCTTT.

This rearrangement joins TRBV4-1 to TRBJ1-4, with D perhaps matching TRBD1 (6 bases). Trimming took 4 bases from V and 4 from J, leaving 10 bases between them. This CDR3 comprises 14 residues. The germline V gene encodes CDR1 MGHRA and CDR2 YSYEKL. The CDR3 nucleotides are TGCGCCAGCAGCCCCGGGACAAGTAATGAAAAACTGTTTTTT. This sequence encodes CASSPGTSNEKLFF.

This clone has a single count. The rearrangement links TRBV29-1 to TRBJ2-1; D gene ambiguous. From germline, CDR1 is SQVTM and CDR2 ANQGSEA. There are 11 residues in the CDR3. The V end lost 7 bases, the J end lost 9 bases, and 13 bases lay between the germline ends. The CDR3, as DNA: TGCAGCGCTAGATCTAGGGTTGAGCAGTTCTTC. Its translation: CSARSRVEQFF.

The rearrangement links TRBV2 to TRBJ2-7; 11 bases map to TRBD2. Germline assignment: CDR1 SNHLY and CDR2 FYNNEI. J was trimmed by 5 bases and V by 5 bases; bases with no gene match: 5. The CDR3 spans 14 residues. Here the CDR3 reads CASSIGTSGNEQYF. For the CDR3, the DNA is TGTGCCAGCAGTATCGGGACTAGCGGTAACGAGCAGTACTTC.

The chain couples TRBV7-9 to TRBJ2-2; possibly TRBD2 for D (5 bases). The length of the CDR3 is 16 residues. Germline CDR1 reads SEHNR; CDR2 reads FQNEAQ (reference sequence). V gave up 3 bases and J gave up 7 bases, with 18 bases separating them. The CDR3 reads CASSLFGPAGGGELFF. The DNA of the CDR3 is TGTGCCAGCAGCTTGTTCGGGCCGGCGGGTGGCGGGGAGCTGTTTTTT.

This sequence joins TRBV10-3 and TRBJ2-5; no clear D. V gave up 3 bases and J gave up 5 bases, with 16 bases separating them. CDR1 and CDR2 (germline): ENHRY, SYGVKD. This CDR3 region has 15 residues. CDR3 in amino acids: CAISDETRVGETQYF. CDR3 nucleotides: TGTGCCATCAGTGACGAGACCCGGGTTGGGGAGACCCAGTACTTC.

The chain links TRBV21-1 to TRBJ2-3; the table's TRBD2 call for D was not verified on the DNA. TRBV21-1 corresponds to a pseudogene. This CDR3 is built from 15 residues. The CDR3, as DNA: TGTGCCAGCAGCAACGGGGGAACCCCCACAGATACGCAGTATTTT. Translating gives CASSNGGTPTDTQYF.

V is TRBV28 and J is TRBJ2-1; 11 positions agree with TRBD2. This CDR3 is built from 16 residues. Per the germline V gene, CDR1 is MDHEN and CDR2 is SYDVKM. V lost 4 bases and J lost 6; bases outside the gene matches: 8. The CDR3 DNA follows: TGTGCCAGCAGTTCCCCTAGCGGGGGGACTTTCAATGAGCAGTTCTTC. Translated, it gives CASSSPSGGTFNEQFF.

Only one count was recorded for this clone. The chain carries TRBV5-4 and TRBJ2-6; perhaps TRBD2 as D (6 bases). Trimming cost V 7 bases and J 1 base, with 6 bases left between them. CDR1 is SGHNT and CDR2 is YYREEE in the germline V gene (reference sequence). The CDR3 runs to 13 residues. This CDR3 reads CASRESGANVLTF. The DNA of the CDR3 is TGTGCCAGCCGGGAGTCTGGGGCCAACGTCCTGACTTTC. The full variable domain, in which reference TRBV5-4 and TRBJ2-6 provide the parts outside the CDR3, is ETGVTQSPTHLIKTRGQQVTLRCSSQSGHNTVSWYQQALGQGPQFIFQYYREEENGRGNFPPRFSGLQFPNYSSELNVNALELDDSALYLCASRESGANVLTFGAGSRLTVL.

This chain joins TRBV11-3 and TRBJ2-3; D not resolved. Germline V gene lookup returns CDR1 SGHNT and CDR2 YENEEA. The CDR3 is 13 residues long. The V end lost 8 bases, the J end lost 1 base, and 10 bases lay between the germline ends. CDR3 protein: CASARRGTDTQYF. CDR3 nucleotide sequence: TGTGCCAGCGCTCGACGAGGCACAGATACGCAGTATTTT.